Described below is a single T cell receptor (beta chain) sequence and its context. The data were obtained in a study of cytomegalovirus exposure and HLA in healthy donors. Clones were sequenced by immunoSEQ multiplex PCR, and TCRdb holds only the in-frame ones, with some missing. The sample consists of about 200,000 clones, roughly 84% of them appearing once. CDR3 length: 16 residues. Germline V gives CDR1 MDHEN, CDR2 SYDVKM. Trimming left V 4 bases short and J 5 bases short, with 21 bases between. This TCR was sampled from a woman aged 25 to 39 in good health and CMV-seropositive. The V call is TRBV28, the J call TRBJ2-7; D might be TRBD1 (5 bases). The sequencing sample was made of PBMCs. CDR3 residues: CASSSTGNLAINEQYF. In nucleotides, the CDR3 is TGTGCCAGCAGTTCAACAGGTAACCTCGCCATCAACGAGCAGTACTTC.